The sequence of this TCR beta chain was determined in a study of cytomegalovirus exposure and HLA in healthy donors. General study results and limits: The only immune exposure information that was available was CMV serostatus. Cytomegalovirus-associated status was assigned to about 160 TCR beta chains.

Remarks on this clone: Its antigen is still unknown.

These donors, healthy bone marrow donors, were studied. Both 60 Vbeta primers and 13 Jbeta primers went into the PCR. As processed by the authors: Some 11 million of the roughly 80 million unique TCR beta chains counted in a later analysis were shared. Only in-frame clones appear in the TCRdb table, and some are missing; sequencing was by immunoSEQ multiplex PCR. V and J calls and clone size follow that table, whereas D and trimming were derived from the DNA. The sample contains about 94,000 clones, about 8% of which appear only once. This TCR was recovered from a man aged 45-65 years in good health and CMV-seronegative. Sequencing was carried out using PBMCs.

The DNA for the CDR3 is TGTGCCAGCAGTTTAGCCCAACAGGGTACTGAGCAGTTCTTC. Amino acids: CASSLAQQGTEQFF. The genes are TRBV27 and TRBJ2-1, with a weak D call TRBD1 (6 bases). The CDR3 runs 14 residues. Germline V gene lookup returns CDR1 MNHEY and CDR2 SMNVEV (reference sequence). V was clipped by 2 bases and J by 9 bases, with 14 bases between them.